These 26 T cell receptor beta chains were all obtained from the same sample, sequenced in a study of technical replicates of blood from several donors. TCRdb's table, derived via immunoSEQ multiplex PCR, lists solely in-frame clones and lacks some. The sample has about 76,000 clones, 86% seen once. The sample was PBMCs. The receptors originated from a human donor in good health. Some clones in this sample may be carry-over from other donors' samples.

This chain joins TRBV9 and TRBJ1-5, with D unresolved. V was trimmed by 1 base and J by 0 bases, leaving 8 bases between them. From germline, CDR1 is SGDLS and CDR2 YYNGEE. The CDR3 loop spans 15 amino acids. The CDR3 nucleotides read TGTGCCAGCAGCGTACATTCTAATAGCAATCAGCCCCAGCATTTT. The encoded protein is CASSVHSNSNQPQHF.

The V gene is TRBV6-6, the J gene TRBJ2-7; D is unresolved. V gave up 6 bases and J gave up 0 bases, with 15 bases separating them. The CDR3 totals 15 residues. Germline V gene data show CDR1 as MNHNY and CDR2 as SVGAGI (reference sequence). The CDR3 DNA sequence: TGTGCCAGCAGCCCCGGCGACGGGTACTCCTACGAGCAGTACTTC. As protein: CASSPGDGYSYEQYF.

This clone was counted between two and nine times. The rearrangement uses TRBV4-1 and TRBJ2-5, with D tentatively TRBD2 (6 bases). Germline V gives CDR1 MGHRA, CDR2 YSYEKL. The CDR3 covers 16 residues. V was clipped by 1 base and J by 7 bases, with 19 bases between them. CDR3 in amino acids: CASSQVGNSGARTQYF. In nucleotides, the CDR3 is TGCGCCAGCAGCCAAGTCGGGAATAGCGGTGCTAGGACCCAGTACTTC.

This clone was found once. The DNA of the CDR3 is TGTGCCAGCAGCCGGAGAAACACCGGGGAGCTGTTTTTT. It encodes CASSRRNTGELFF. The chain is built from TRBV2 and TRBJ2-2, with unresolved D. The CDR3 runs to 13 residues. The V and J ends lost 6 bases and 2 bases respectively, with 7 bases between them. Germline assignment: CDR1 SNHLY and CDR2 FYNNEI.

The chain combines TRBV19 with TRBJ1-1; a possible D gene is TRBD1 (6 bases). The CDR3 covers 13 residues. V shed 5 bases and J shed 4 bases, with 11 bases lying between them. In germline, CDR1 is LNHDA, CDR2 SQIVND (reference sequence). In DNA form, the CDR3 reads TGTGCCAGTAGTCGGCGGGGGCTCACTGAAGCTTTCTTT. Its protein product is CASSRRGLTEAFF.

The CDR3 DNA sequence: TGTGCCAGCAGGGATACAGGGGGTCGTACTGAAGCTTTCTTT. Translated: CASRDTGGRTEAFF. The chain links TRBV2 to TRBJ1-1; TRBD1 matches at 8 bases. CDR1 and CDR2 from the germline V gene are SNHLY and FYNNEI. The CDR3 totals 14 residues. The V gene end was trimmed by 6 bases and the J gene end by 5 bases; junction bases not matched to a gene: 8.

This chain joins TRBV7-2 and TRBJ1-4; D remains ambiguous. CDR3 length: 15 amino acids. Trimming removed 0 bases at V and 5 bases at J, with 10 bases between. Germline assignment: CDR1 SGHTA and CDR2 FQGNSA. The CDR3 sequence is CASSLAGGQNEKLFF. CDR3 bases: TGTGCCAGCAGCTTAGCGGGCGGGCAAAATGAAAAACTGTTTTTT.

The V call is TRBV30, the J call TRBJ1-2; D gene unclear. This CDR3 is 14 amino acids long. Germline V lookup: CDR1 GTSNPN, CDR2 SVGIG (reference sequence). The ends were cut back, 0 bases at V and 8 bases at J, with 16 bases in the middle. The CDR3 loop is CAWSVTWQRLGYTF. The CDR3 nucleotides are TGTGCCTGGAGTGTGACTTGGCAGCGGCTAGGCTACACCTTC.

This rearrangement joins TRBV7-9 to TRBJ2-1; no definite D call. The CDR3 spans 14 residues. From germline, CDR1 is SEHNR and CDR2 FQNEAQ (reference sequence). V was cut by 4 bases and J by 0 bases, with 7 bases left in between. The CDR3 DNA sequence: TGTGCCAGCAGCTATTTTAGCTCCTACAATGAGCAGTTCTTC. It specifies CASSYFSSYNEQFF.

This clone was observed a few times. This chain joins TRBV28 and TRBJ1-2; 9 nucleotides match TRBD1. The CDR3 runs 14 residues. V shed 6 bases, J shed 8 bases, and the junction held 10 bases outside the gene matches. Looked up from germline, CDR1 is MDHEN and CDR2 is SYDVKM. As DNA, the CDR3 is TGTGCCAGCAGCCAAGGTGGACAGGGGAGCGGCTACACCTTC. Protein sequence: CASSQGGQGSGYTF.

This clone came up once. J is TRBJ2-1 and V is TRBV9; TRBD2 aligns across 8 bases. The germline V gene has CDR1 SGDLS and CDR2 YYNGEE. V lost 2 bases and J lost 0; bases outside the gene matches: 4. The CDR3 contains 16 residues. CDR3 sequence (DNA): TGTGCCAGCAGCGTCCTAGCGGGTCCCTCCTACAATGAGCAGTTCTTC. The encoded protein is CASSVLAGPSYNEQFF.

This clone was recorded once. The chain combines TRBV9 with TRBJ1-3, with a tentative D call TRBD1 (5 bases). Looked up from germline, CDR1 is SGDLS and CDR2 is YYNGEE. The CDR3 is 17 residues long. V lost 3 bases to trimming and J lost 0 bases, with 16 bases between them. CDR3 amino acids: CASSAGSRETSGNTIYF. The CDR3 DNA reads as TGTGCCAGCAGCGCCGGCTCCAGGGAAACCTCTGGAAACACCATATATTTT.

There are a few counts of this clone. The chain uses TRBV12-5 and TRBJ1-1; D gene uncertain. V lost 2 bases to trimming and J lost 3 bases, with 13 bases between them. The CDR3 totals 15 residues. Germline V CDR1 and CDR2: LGHNT, FRNRAP. CDR3 sequence (DNA): TGTGCTAGTGGTTTGAGCCGGGGTAGGTACACTGAAGCTTTCTTT. Amino acid sequence: CASGLSRGRYTEAFF.

This chain links TRBV7-8 with TRBJ1-2; no clear D. CDR1 is SGHVS, CDR2 FQNEAQ, per germline. The CDR3 length is 14 residues. V lost 3 bases to trimming and J lost 2 bases, with 10 bases between them. CDR3 in amino acids: CASSFGAENYGYTF. DNA for the CDR3: TGTGCCAGCAGCTTTGGCGCGGAGAACTATGGCTACACCTTC.

This clone appeared a single time. The chain recombines TRBV6-4 with TRBJ1-1; 9 nucleotides match TRBD1. The germline V gene encodes CDR1 MRHNA and CDR2 SNTAGT. The CDR3 loop spans 14 amino acids. With 7 bases clipped from V and 6 bases from J, the junction kept 9 bases outside the gene matches. CDR3 amino acids: CASKEQGATAEAFF. CDR3 DNA: TGTGCCAGCAAGGAACAGGGGGCGACGGCTGAAGCTTTCTTT.

The genes are TRBV10-1 and TRBJ2-1; 7 nucleotides align to TRBD2. This CDR3 region has 12 residues. Germline V gives CDR1 WNHNN, CDR2 SYGVQD (reference sequence). V gave up 11 bases and J gave up 6 bases; unmatched junction bases: 7. The CDR3 loop reads CAVVGGANEQFF. The CDR3 DNA sequence: TGCGCCGTCGTGGGAGGGGCCAATGAGCAGTTCTTC.

The chain uses TRBV11-3 and TRBJ1-2, with 10 bases matching TRBD1. Unmatched junction bases numbered 12, after V lost 2 bases and J lost 3 bases. Germline V gene sequence: CDR1 SGHNT, CDR2 YENEEA. This CDR3 is built from 18 residues. CDR3 loop: CASSLRALGTGVDYGYTF. For the CDR3, the DNA is TGTGCCAGCAGCTTAAGGGCCCTGGGGACAGGGGTGGACTATGGCTACACCTTC.

The gene calls are TRBV5-1 and TRBJ1-6; no reliable D call. CDR1 and CDR2 (germline): SGHRS, YFSETQ. Trimming removed 0 bases at V and 0 bases at J, with 7 bases between. This CDR3 comprises 16 residues. CDR3 sequence (DNA): TGCGCCAGCAGCTTGGCCGATAGCTCCTATAATTCACCCCTCCACTTT. It encodes CASSLADSSYNSPLHF. The full variable domain, completed using reference TRBV5-1 and TRBJ1-6, is KAGVTQTPRYLIKTRGQQVTLSCSPISGHRSVSWYQQTPGQGLQFLFEYFSETQRNKGNFPGRFSGRQFSNSRSEMNVSTLELGDSALYLCASSLADSSYNSPLHFGNGTRLTVT.

The sample holds a few counts of this clone. This chain connects TRBV7-9 to TRBJ1-1, with D hard to call. Germline V gene data show CDR1 as SEHNR and CDR2 as FQNEAQ (reference sequence). With 3 bases removed from V and 1 base from J, the gap between germline ends came to 6 bases. The CDR3 loop spans 13 amino acids. CDR3 in amino acids: CASSFSGNTEAFF. CDR3 DNA: TGTGCCAGCAGCTTCTCCGGGAACACTGAAGCTTTCTTT.

Only a few counts were recorded for this clone. The chain joins TRBV7-2 to TRBJ1-1; TRBD1 agrees at 11 bases. Losses at the gene ends were 7 bases for V and 6 bases for J; bases not matched to a gene: 10. CDR3 length: 15 amino acids. Germline CDR1 SGHTA, CDR2 FQGNSA. CDR3 residues: CASNRPGQGASEAFF. CDR3 sequence (DNA): TGTGCCAGCAACAGACCCGGACAGGGGGCGTCTGAAGCTTTCTTT.

The chain couples TRBV6-5 to TRBJ1-6, with D unclear. The germline gives CDR1 MNHEY, CDR2 SVGAGI. The length of the CDR3 is 12 residues. V shed 6 bases and J shed 7 bases, with 7 bases lying between them. The CDR3, as DNA: TGTGCCAGCAGAGGAGGAAATTCACCCCTCCACTTT. Its protein product is CASRGGNSPLHF.

The chain carries TRBV7-8 and TRBJ1-1; no clear D gene. The CDR3 contains 12 residues. Germline CDR1 SGHVS, CDR2 FQNEAQ. V was cut by 6 bases and J by 6 bases, with 11 bases left in between. This CDR3 reads CASSVGRAEAFF. The CDR3 nucleotides are TGTGCCAGCAGTGTTGGGAGGGCTGAAGCTTTCTTT.

This clone was seen once. This sequence joins TRBV4-1 and TRBJ1-1; D is uncertain. Germline V gene sequence: CDR1 MGHRA, CDR2 YSYEKL. This CDR3 comprises 14 residues. V gave up 1 base and J gave up 1 base, with 7 bases separating them. The CDR3: CASSQGWRNTEAFF. CDR3 DNA: TGCGCCAGCAGCCAAGGGTGGAGGAACACTGAAGCTTTCTTT.

The chain carries TRBV19 and TRBJ2-1, with D perhaps TRBD2 (6 bases). Trimming pared 7 bases from V and 0 bases from J, leaving 13 bases between. Germline V gives CDR1 LNHDA, CDR2 SQIVND (reference sequence). The length of the CDR3 is 15 residues. This CDR3 is CASTPIGSSYNEQFF. The CDR3 DNA is TGTGCCAGTACCCCCATCGGGAGCTCCTACAATGAGCAGTTCTTC. The variable domain in full, completed from reference TRBV19 and TRBJ2-1, reads DGGITQSPKYLFRKEGQNVTLSCEQNLNHDAMYWYRQDPGQGLRLIYYSQIVNDFQKGDIAEGYSVSREKKESFPLTVTSAQKNPTAFYLCASTPIGSSYNEQFFGPGTRLTVL.

The chain joins TRBV5-1 to TRBJ1-2; 8 bases map to TRBD1. In germline, CDR1 is SGHRS, CDR2 YFSETQ. The J segment lost 1 base and the V segment lost 4 bases, leaving 12 bases of the junction unmatched. The CDR3 sequence is 17 residues long. As DNA, the CDR3 is TGCGCCAGCAGCCGCTCAAAAGGGACAGGCGATAACTATGGCTACACCTTC. This gives the protein CASSRSKGTGDNYGYTF.

The chain couples TRBV19 to TRBJ1-4; 7 bases are a match to TRBD1. The length of the CDR3 is 15 residues. Germline CDR1 LNHDA, CDR2 SQIVND (reference sequence). The V segment lost 7 bases and the J segment 7 bases; nucleotides outside the gene matches: 12. The CDR3 DNA reads as TGTGCCAGTAACAGGGGTCCCCTTGGAGGTGAAAAACTGTTTTTT. This sequence encodes CASNRGPLGGEKLFF.